This is a list of T cell receptor beta chains from one sample in a study of spatial heterogeneity in lung cancer. MiXCR was run by TCRdb on the 5' RACE reads, yielding one entry per CDR3 protein. Of under 30,000 distinct CDR3 sequences in the sample, about 4.4% were seen once. Sample: PBMCs, taken at surgery. The receptor set was obtained from a male donor with early-stage non-small cell lung cancer. Both conserved end residues are part of each CDR3. D genes are given only for firm matches. Size values are once, few and many counts, or a class for expanded clones, and some rows have none.

d_call,cdr3_length,v_call,j_call,clone_size,cdr3_aa,cdr3_nt
TRBD2,19,TRBV15,TRBJ2-3,many,CATSRSRVASGTSTDTQYF,TGTGCCACCAGCAGATCCCGGGTGGCTAGCGGGACCAGCACAGATACGCAGTATTTT
.,12,TRBV12-3/TRBV12-4,TRBJ2-5,many,CASRNNQETQYF,TGTGCCAGCAGAAACAACCAAGAGACCCAGTACTTC
.,15,TRBV7-2,TRBJ2-1,many,CASSLDDRAWRKQFF,TGTGCCAGCAGCTTAGATGATAGGGCTTGGAGGAAGCAGTTCTTC
.,14,TRBV20-1,TRBJ2-2,many,CSARGGTNTGELFF,TGCAGTGCTAGAGGCGGCACGAACACCGGGGAGCTGTTTTTT
.,17,TRBV4-1,TRBJ2-2,many,CASSQLSPRLLAVRLFF,TGCGCCAGCAGCCAACTCTCTCCACGGCTACTAGCCGTGAGGCTGTTTTTT
.,14,TRBV28,TRBJ2-5,many,CASLRQGYQETQYF,TGTGCCAGCTTACGCCAGGGGTACCAAGAGACCCAGTACTTC
.,14,TRBV20-1,TRBJ2-1,many,CSASGDSSYNEQFF,TGCAGTGCCAGCGGGGACAGCTCCTACAATGAGCAGTTCTTC
.,14,TRBV7-2,TRBJ2-7,many,CASSFLGITYEQYF,TGTGCCAGCAGCTTTCTTGGGATAACCTACGAGCAGTACTTC
.,15,TRBV12-2,TRBJ2-1,.,CASRSPLAGGPEQFF,TGTGCAAGTCGCTCCCCACTAGCGGGAGGTCCTGAGCAGTTCTTC
.,16,TRBV2,TRBJ2-4,many,CASRSVGFSAKNIQYF,TGTGCCAGCCGATCGGTGGGGTTCAGCGCCAAAAACATTCAGTACTTC
TRBD2,16,TRBV4-1,TRBJ2-3,many,CASSQASAGTVDTQYF,TGCGCCAGCAGCCAAGCCTCAGCGGGAACGGTTGATACGCAGTATTTT
.,12,TRBV7-9,TRBJ2-7,many,CASSTLTYEQYF,TGTGCCAGCAGCACCCTTACCTACGAGCAGTACTTC
TRBD2,17,TRBV7-6,TRBJ2-3,many,CASSLARTSGTTDTQYF,TGTGCCAGCAGCTTAGCCCGGACTAGCGGGACAACAGATACGCAGTATTTT
TRBD2,16,TRBV9,TRBJ2-3,many,CASSGDPAGGGDTQYF,TGTGCCAGCAGCGGGGACCCAGCGGGGGGTGGAGATACGCAGTATTTT
.,15,TRBV7-8,TRBJ1-2,few,CASSDRRQNNYGYTF,TGTGCCAGCAGCGACCGTCGACAGAACAACTATGGCTACACCTTC
.,17,TRBV3-2,TRBJ2-4,many,CASSQDPRTGAQNIQYF,TGTGCCAGCAGCCAAGATCCCAGGACAGGGGCGCAAAACATTCAGTACTTC